One and the same sample provided the 21 T cell receptor beta chains below, sequenced in a study of T-cell reconstitution after alpha-beta-depleted transplantation in children. As it was prepared, the TCRbeta library received unique molecular identifiers. One entry per CDR3 protein, called by TCRdb with MiXCR from the PCR reads. Of hundreds of thousands of distinct CDR3 sequences in the sample, about 10% were seen once. This sample comprised PBMCs from the stem cell graft donor, obtained from the stem cell graft. These receptors originate from a human donor who donated a stem cell graft to a child with acute myeloid leukemia.

The rearrangement uses TRBV7-2 and TRBJ2-5, with 8 bases matching TRBD1. V gave up 0 bases and J gave up 5 bases; unmatched junction bases: 17. Germline CDR1 reads SGHTA; CDR2 reads FQGNSA. The length of the CDR3 is 19 residues. The DNA for the CDR3 is TGTGCCAGCAGCTTAGCCCCCAGGGGGCGGGTTATAGCGAGCGAGACCCAGTACTTC. Its protein product is CASSLAPRGRVIASETQYF.

This clonotype has only a few counts. The chain employs TRBV12-3 or TRBV12-4 and TRBJ2-3, with 15 bases lining up with TRBD2. The CDR3 length is 19 residues. After removal of 1 base from V and 4 bases from J, the junction contained 9 bases not matched to a gene. The CDR3 spells CASSLGRWTSGRASDTQYF. Here the CDR3 DNA reads TGTGCCAGCAGTTTAGGCCGGTGGACTAGCGGGAGGGCCTCAGATACGCAGTATTTT.

CDR3 nucleotides: TGCGCCAGCGCAGGGGACGAGACCCAGTACTTC. Translated: CASAGDETQYF. The V and J genes are TRBV5-1 and TRBJ2-5; D might be TRBD1 (6 bases). The CDR3 runs to 11 residues. V dropped 7 bases and J dropped 5 bases, with 9 bases sitting between them. Germline V CDR1 and CDR2: SGHRS, YFSETQ.

This clonotype was found a few times. The CDR3 DNA reads TGTGCCAGCAGCTTTGCGGTTGGTAGCGGTACCGGGGAGCTGTTTTTT. Encoded protein: CASSFAVGSGTGELFF. The chain combines TRBV7-6 with TRBJ2-2; TRBD2 is a possible D gene (6 bases). CDR1 is SGHVS and CDR2 is FNYEAQ in the germline V gene. This CDR3 is 16 amino acids long. Trimming cost V 3 bases and J 5 bases, with 16 bases left between them. Supplemented by reference TRBV7-6 and TRBJ2-2, the full variable domain reads GAGVSQSPRYKVTKRGQDVALRCDPISGHVSLYWYRQALGQGPEFLTYFNYEAQQDKSGLPNDRFSAERPEGSISTLTIQRTEQRDSAMYRCASSFAVGSGTGELFFGEGSRLTVL.

The DNA for the CDR3 is TGCGCCAGCAGCTTTGAAGTCCGGGGAGTCCGCAATGAGCAGTTCTTC. It specifies CASSFEVRGVRNEQFF. The J gene is TRBJ2-1, the V gene TRBV5-1; maybe TRBD2 (5 bases). Trimming shortened V by 2 bases and J by 6 bases, and 18 bases separated the two germline ends. CDR1 SGHRS and CDR2 YFSETQ come from the germline V gene. CDR3 length equals 16 residues.

This clonotype was recorded at least ten times. The chain employs TRBV6-5 and TRBJ1-1; no clear D gene. V shed 4 bases and J shed 0 bases, with 9 bases lying between them. The germline V gene encodes CDR1 MNHEY and CDR2 SVGAGI. The CDR3 spans 14 residues. Written as DNA, the CDR3 is TGTGCCAGCAGTTCACTTTTGATGAACACTGAAGCTTTCTTT. Translation gives CASSSLLMNTEAFF.

This clonotype appeared many times. The CDR3 loop reads CASSYSTSMAGSYEQYF. CDR3 DNA: TGTGCCAGCAGTTACTCGACCTCCATGGCGGGGTCCTACGAGCAGTACTTC. The chain is built from TRBV6-2 or TRBV6-3 and TRBJ2-7; a possible D gene is TRBD2 (6 bases). V gave up 0 bases and J gave up 1 base, with 16 bases separating them. The CDR3 runs 17 residues. Germline V gives CDR1 MNHEY, CDR2 SVGEGT.

The chain employs TRBV9 and TRBJ2-2; D uncertain. Per germline, CDR1 SGDLS and CDR2 YYNGEE. V was pared by 4 bases and J by 2 bases, with 12 bases between. This CDR3 is 15 amino acids long. CDR3 loop: CASSPSQDNTGELFF. Written as DNA, the CDR3 is TGTGCCAGCAGCCCAAGTCAAGATAACACCGGGGAGCTGTTTTTT. Using reference TRBV9 and TRBJ2-2 for the parts outside the CDR3, the full variable domain is DSGVTQTPKHLITATGQRVTLRCSPRSGDLSVYWYQQSLDQGLQFLIQYYNGEERAKGNILERFSAQQFPDLHSELNLSSLELGDSALYFCASSPSQDNTGELFFGEGSRLTVL.

Many counts were recorded for this clonotype. The CDR3 is CASSYPEQGPQHTGELFF. The CDR3 DNA is TGTGCCAGCAGTTACCCCGAACAGGGCCCACAGCACACCGGGGAGCTGTTTTTT. The chain combines TRBV7-9 with TRBJ2-2; D might be TRBD1 (6 bases). Trimming took off 6 bases at V and 3 bases at J, with 23 bases between the two ends. The CDR3 has 18 residues. Germline V gives CDR1 SEHNR, CDR2 FQNEAQ (reference sequence).

This clonotype has more than one count but fewer than ten. The V call is TRBV27, the J call TRBJ2-4; perhaps TRBD2 as D (6 bases). CDR1 is MNHEY and CDR2 is SMNVEV in the germline V gene (reference sequence). V was trimmed by 4 bases and J by 4 bases, leaving 11 bases between them. The CDR3 consists of 14 residues. The chain's CDR3 is CASSSISGKNIQYF. CDR3 sequence (DNA): TGTGCCAGCAGTTCTATTAGCGGAAAAAACATTCAGTACTTC.

At least ten counts were recorded for this clonotype. The genes are TRBV6-5 and TRBJ2-3; D is possibly TRBD2 (5 bases). Germline loops: CDR1 MNHEY, CDR2 SVGAGI. Trimming pared 0 bases from V and 1 base from J, leaving 11 bases between. The CDR3 consists of 16 residues. CDR3 amino acids: CASSYSGVEGTDTQYF. CDR3 coding DNA: TGTGCCAGCAGTTACTCCGGGGTTGAGGGCACAGATACGCAGTATTTT.

This clonotype was observed at least ten times. The gene calls are TRBV14 and TRBJ2-1, with 13 bases aligning to TRBD2. This CDR3 has 18 residues. With 1 base clipped from V and 5 bases from J, the junction kept 8 bases outside the gene matches. CDR1 and CDR2 from the germline V gene are SGHDN and FVKESK. The CDR3 nucleotides read TGTGCCAGCAGCCAAGCATCCTGGACTAGCGGGAGAGACAATGAGCAGTTCTTC. This translates into CASSQASWTSGRDNEQFF.

This clonotype was detected only a few times. The V and J genes are TRBV5-1 and TRBJ2-7, with a possible D match to TRBD1 (7 bases). This CDR3 has 17 residues. V shed 2 bases and J shed 0 bases, with 18 bases lying between them. Germline V lookup: CDR1 SGHRS, CDR2 YFSETQ. In DNA form, the CDR3 reads TGCGCCAGCAGCTTCCTTCAGGGGGGCCAGGCCTCCTACGAGCAGTACTTC. Encoded protein: CASSFLQGGQASYEQYF. Complete variable domain (other parts from reference TRBV5-1 and TRBJ2-7): KAGVTQTPRYLIKTRGQQVTLSCSPISGHRSVSWYQQTPGQGLQFLFEYFSETQRNKGNFPGRFSGRQFSNSRSEMNVSTLELGDSALYLCASSFLQGGQASYEQYFGPGTRLTVT.

This sequence joins TRBV15 and TRBJ2-1; 8 bases match TRBD2. Germline V gene sequence: CDR1 LNHNV, CDR2 YYDKDF (reference sequence). With V trimmed by 5 bases and J by 10 bases, 7 bases remained unmatched. The CDR3 is 13 residues long. The CDR3 sequence is CATSPAGVQEQFF. The DNA of the CDR3 is TGTGCCACCAGCCCAGCGGGGGTGCAAGAGCAGTTCTTC.

The V and J genes are TRBV7-6 and TRBJ2-7, with TRBD1 as a possible D gene (8 bases). The V and J ends lost 6 bases and 7 bases respectively, with 19 bases between them. Germline assignment: CDR1 SGHVS and CDR2 FNYEAQ. The CDR3 runs 14 residues. The CDR3 DNA is TGTGCCAGCAGTCTCATACAGGGGGAGGGGGAGCAGTACTTC. As protein: CASSLIQGEGEQYF.

The chain links TRBV11-1 to TRBJ2-7; 11 bases align to TRBD1. The ends lost 0 bases at V and 1 base at J; junction bases unmatched: 8. The CDR3 extends over 18 amino acids. Looked up from germline, CDR1 is SGHAT and CDR2 is FQDESV (reference sequence). CDR3 residues: CASSLATSGDRGSYEQYF. The CDR3 DNA sequence: TGTGCCAGCAGCTTAGCCACCTCCGGGGACAGGGGGTCCTACGAGCAGTACTTC.

This clonotype showed up many times. This rearrangement joins TRBV11-1 to TRBJ2-7; 10 nucleotides match TRBD1. Germline V CDR1 and CDR2: SGHAT, FQDESV (reference sequence). CDR3 length equals 15 residues. V was clipped by 5 bases and J by 0 bases; unmatched bases: 4. The CDR3 bases are TGTGCCAGCAGCCCCCGACAGGGGGCCTCCTACGAGCAGTACTTC. Translation gives CASSPRQGASYEQYF.

With regard to this clonotype: This may arise from a read error, as a much more abundant clone is one base away. The chain has TRBV7-9 and TRBJ2-5, with D possibly matching TRBD1 (5 bases). Trimming took 5 bases from V and 2 from J, leaving 9 bases between them. The CDR3 consists of 13 residues. Looked up from germline, CDR1 is SEHNR and CDR2 is FQNEAQ (reference sequence). The CDR3 region is CASSHDRQETQYF. For the CDR3, the DNA is TGTGCCAGCAGCCACGACAGACAAGAGACCCAGTACTTC.

The chain couples TRBV11-1 to TRBJ2-7; D unresolved. V lost 1 base to trimming and J lost 3 bases, with 10 bases between them. CDR3 length: 14 residues. The germline V gene encodes CDR1 SGHAT and CDR2 FQDESV (reference sequence). The CDR3 DNA reads TGTGCCAGCAGCTTAGAGGTCCAAGGCTACGAGCAGTACTTC. This codes for CASSLEVQGYEQYF.

The table lists this clonotype with many counts. The chain links TRBV4-2 to TRBJ2-5; D remains unclear. The V end was cut by 3 bases, the J end by 4 bases, with 9 bases between. Germline V CDR1 and CDR2: LGHNA, YNFKEQ. The CDR3 length is 13 residues. CDR3 sequence reads: CASSHLPGETQYF. The CDR3, as DNA: TGTGCCAGCAGCCACCTTCCGGGAGAGACCCAGTACTTC.

This clonotype was detected many times. The rearrangement joins TRBV7-2 to TRBJ2-3; D uncertain. The germline V gene encodes CDR1 SGHTA and CDR2 FQGNSA. This CDR3 contains 15 residues. Trimming left V 5 bases short and J 0 bases short, with 12 bases between. Here the CDR3 DNA reads TGTGCCAGCAGCCCCTATGCACTTAGCACAGATACGCAGTATTTT. It is translated as CASSPYALSTDTQYF. Full variable domain (rest looked up from reference TRBV7-2 and TRBJ2-3): GAGVSQSPSNKVTEKGKDVELRCDPISGHTALYWYRQSLGQGLEFLIYFQGNSAPDKSGLPSDRFSAERTGGSVSTLTIQRTQQEDSAVYLCASSPYALSTDTQYFGPGTRLTVL.